Reported below is one TCR beta chain. In its sample, this clone was seen once. Its antigen is unknown. Qualities for individual bases were not recorded, and no much larger clone is one base off. These data come from a study of blood T cell repertoires in COVID-19 (dated by TCRdb to the early 2020s). Looking at the study overall: Samples covering the acute and convalescent phases of COVID-19 were provided by collaborators in the United States, Italy and Spain. The sample metadata nearly always contained a de-identified subject ID, COVID-19 status, age in years and sex. Where available, HLA class I and class II types were taken from metadata supplied by the sample provider and were not determined by assay-based typing. The repertoires were made available in a free public database intended to serve as a resource for research on the immune response to SARS-CoV-2. The material from the prospective study consisted of cDNA or gDNA derived from T cells, B-cell-depleted T cells, or PBMCs. Subjects who had been exposed to COVID-19, were actively infected with it, or had recovered from it provided the deeply sampled blood TCRbeta repertoires that made up the dataset. The samples were drawn from the first 160 participants of the ongoing ImmuneRACE study and from 1,254 subjects provided by 6 global collaborators. The investigation overall reported the following: The amount of clinical and demographic metadata varied by source and participant and was provided uncurated.

TCRbeta CDR3 regions were amplified from genomic DNA using the immunoSEQ Assay, a bias-controlled multiplex PCR. In the authors' own workflow: The number of nucleated cells in each sample was estimated from the amplification of reference gene primers within the assay. To quantify the absolute abundance of each unique TCRbeta CDR3 rearrangement, sequence reads were collapsed and filtered. For each sample, productive Simpson clonality was calculated by taking the square root of Simpson's diversity index across productive rearrangements. TCRdb provides this immuneACCESS table in a form limited to in-frame rearrangements. Some clones are lacking; in checked studies, under half of them reflect an unresolved V gene, and why the rest are absent is not known. V and J calls and clone size are given by that table; D and trimming were obtained from the DNA. This sample comprises roughly 340,000 clones, approximately 87% of them detected only once. The ten largest clones take up more than 5% of the sample.

At one collaborating source in Seattle, patients were enrolled during active infection and were followed longitudinally through the course of disease. Whole blood was collected in K2EDTA tubes by collaborating institutions according to the institutions' own protocols. For TCRbeta analysis, collaborator samples were shipped as frozen whole blood, as isolated PBMCs, or as DNA extracted from either sample type. The specimen was peripheral blood. The source is a woman aged 50 to 65 with COVID-19, enrolled during active disease.

The CDR3: CASSSPNGGEKAFF. The DNA is as follows: TGTGCCAGCAGCTCCCCTAATGGGGGCGAAAAAGCTTTCTTT. This chain is built from TRBV6-5 and TRBJ1-1; possibly the D gene is TRBD1, per 6 matching bases. Including cysteine and phenylalanine, the CDR3 has 14 amino acids. The sequence is cut down to CDR3 DNA, 42 bases in frame from base 1. According to the germline V gene, CDR1 reads MNHEY and CDR2 reads SVGAGI. The junction shows trimming of 6 bases on V and 9 bases on J, plus 20 bases between the germline ends.